The next 24 T cell receptor beta chains were all read from a single sample in a study of breast tumors, draining lymph nodes, adjacent tissues. MiXCR, run by TCRdb on the multiplex PCR reads, gives a single entry per CDR3 protein. This table has 50,000 to 55,000 distinct CDR3 sequences, roughly 39% appearing once. The sequenced sample was breast tumor tissue. These receptors were obtained from a female donor with breast cancer. Some clones in this sample may be carry-over from other donors' samples.

J is TRBJ2-2 and V is TRBV11-3; D possibly corresponds to TRBD2 (6 bases). Trimming stripped 3 bases from V and 0 bases from J, with 8 bases between. The CDR3 totals 15 residues. CDR1 is SGHNT and CDR2 is YENEEA in the germline V gene. This CDR3 reads CASSFRDSNTGELFF. The CDR3 DNA reads as TGTGCCAGCAGCTTCCGGGACTCGAACACCGGGGAGCTGTTTTTT. Together with reference TRBV11-3 and TRBJ2-2, the CDR3 gives the full variable domain: EAGVVQSPRYKIIEKKQPVAFWCNPISGHNTLYWYLQNLGQGPELLIRYENEEAVDDSQLPKDRFSAERLKGVDSTLKIQPAELGDSAVYLCASSFRDSNTGELFFGEGSRLTVL.

This clonotype was picked up many times. A single base separates this from a much larger clone, so it may be a read error. This sequence joins TRBV20-1 and TRBJ1-2; a possible D gene is TRBD1 (5 bases). The CDR3 contains 12 residues. Germline V gene lookup returns CDR1 DFQATT and CDR2 SNEGSKA (reference sequence). CDR3 sequence (DNA): TGCAGTGCTAGAGCAGGGCTTTTGGGCTCCACCTTC. Translation gives CSARAGLLGSTF.

This clonotype occurred many times. In nucleotides, the CDR3 is TGTGCCAGCAGTCGACAGGGCCCGTTCTATGGCTACACCTTC. This encodes CASSRQGPFYGYTF. V gene TRBV5-6 combines with J gene TRBJ1-2; TRBD1 matches at 7 bases. This CDR3 has 14 residues. Germline CDR1 SGHDT, CDR2 YYEEEE. J lost 4 bases, V lost 5 bases, and 8 bases had no gene match.

The rearrangement joins TRBV9 to TRBJ1-6, with 9 bases that match TRBD1. Germline values: CDR1 SGDLS, CDR2 YYNGEE. The CDR3 length is 17 residues. V shed 4 bases and J 10 bases; nucleotides not matched to a gene: 15. CDR3 amino acids: CASSLKGGTGLGSPLHF. The CDR3, as DNA: TGTGCCAGCAGCTTAAAGGGCGGGACAGGGTTAGGGTCACCCCTCCACTTT.

The rearrangement uses TRBV7-2 and TRBJ2-1, with TRBD2 identical over 11 bases. Germline assignment: CDR1 SGHTA and CDR2 FQGNSA. Unmatched junction bases numbered 9, after V lost 5 bases and J lost 6 bases. This CDR3 spans 16 amino acids. DNA for the CDR3: TGTGCCAGCAGCACAGCAACTAGCGGGAGAGTCAATGAGCAGTTCTTC. This encodes CASSTATSGRVNEQFF.

In its sample, this clonotype was seen many times. The chain employs TRBV12-3 or TRBV12-4 and TRBJ2-1; D is possibly TRBD2 (6 bases). Trimming took off 5 bases at V and 4 bases at J, with 12 bases between the two ends. The CDR3 sequence is 14 residues long. The CDR3 DNA reads as TGTGCCAGCAGTGCGGGGCCGGCATACAATGAGCAGTTCTTC. Translation gives CASSAGPAYNEQFF.

A word on this clonotype: Since a much larger clone is just one base distant, this may be a read error. The chain links TRBV24-1 to TRBJ2-5; weak D call: TRBD1 (6 bases). V lost 5 bases and J 5 bases, leaving 14 bases between the germline ends. Germline assignment: CDR1 KGHDR and CDR2 SFDVKD. The length of the CDR3 is 14 residues. The CDR3 DNA reads as TGTGCCACCAGTGCTAGACGGCAGGGGGAGACCCAGTACTTC. Translation gives CATSARRQGETQYF.

There are many counts of this clonotype. The chain employs TRBV30 and TRBJ1-2; 7 nucleotides agree with TRBD1. This CDR3 region has 13 residues. CDR1 GTSNPN and CDR2 SVGIG come from the germline V gene (reference sequence). V shed 0 bases, J shed 6 bases, and the junction held 4 bases outside the gene matches. CDR3 protein: CAWSVGGADGYTF. The CDR3 DNA reads as TGTGCCTGGAGTGTAGGGGGCGCTGATGGCTACACCTTC.

Turning to this clonotype: The missing conserved phenylalanine or tryptophan at the end of this CDR3 makes a read error likely. The V call is TRBV29-1, the J call TRBJ1-3; TRBD1 is a possible D gene (5 bases). Germline V CDR1 and CDR2: SQVTM, ANQGSEA. There are 15 residues in the CDR3. The CDR3 protein is CSVAPYQGSGNTIYL. The CDR3 nucleotides read TGTAGCGTTGCACCCTACCAGGGAAGTGGAAACACCATATATCTT.

CDR3 nucleotides: TGCGCCAGCCGCTCGACAGGGGCCTACGAGCAGTACTTC. It specifies CASRSTGAYEQYF. The genes are TRBV5-1 and TRBJ2-7; 8 bases agree with TRBD1. CDR1 and CDR2 (germline): SGHRS, YFSETQ. The V gene end was trimmed by 7 bases and the J gene end by 2 bases; junction bases not matched to a gene: 5. This CDR3 spans 13 amino acids.

The chain carries TRBV25-1 and TRBJ1-4, with unresolved D. The CDR3 is made up of 14 amino acids. With 1 base removed from V and 7 bases from J, the gap between germline ends came to 10 bases. Looked up from germline, CDR1 is MGHDK and CDR2 is SYGVNS. The CDR3 loop is CASSEFGEREKLFF. CDR3 bases: TGTGCCAGCAGTGAATTTGGGGAGCGTGAAAAACTGTTTTTT.

This clonotype was seen a handful of times. This may come from a read error, since a much larger clone is one base off. The J gene is TRBJ2-1, the V gene TRBV20-1; TRBD2 matches at 8 bases. The CDR3 extends over 14 amino acids. The germline V gene encodes CDR1 DFQATT and CDR2 SNEGSKA (reference sequence). For the CDR3, the DNA is TGCAGTGCTAGAGGGGGACTAGACTACACTGAGCAGTTCTTC. This gives the protein CSARGGLDYTEQFF.

At least ten counts were recorded for this clonotype. This chain joins TRBV7-2 and TRBJ2-2; D unresolved. This CDR3 is built from 12 residues. V shed 5 bases and J shed 9 bases, with 10 bases lying between them. The V gene's germline CDR1 is SGHTA and CDR2 FQGNSA. CDR3 nucleotide sequence: TGTGCCAGCAGCCTAGTATTTTGGGAGCTGTTTTTT. Protein product: CASSLVFWELFF. Together with reference TRBV7-2 and TRBJ2-2, the CDR3 gives the full variable domain: GAGVSQSPSNKVTEKGKDVELRCDPISGHTALYWYRQSLGQGLEFLIYFQGNSAPDKSGLPSDRFSAERTGGSVSTLTIQRTQQEDSAVYLCASSLVFWELFFGEGSRLTVL.

The J gene is TRBJ1-2, the V gene TRBV12-3 or TRBV12-4, with D maybe TRBD1 (5 bases). CDR3 length: 15 amino acids. The V end lost 4 bases, the J end lost 8 bases, and 20 bases lay between the germline ends. CDR3 region: CASSSLVGIGEGYTF. The CDR3 nucleotides read TGTGCCAGCAGTTCCTTAGTGGGGATAGGGGAAGGCTACACCTTC.

This clonotype was seen ten or more times. V is TRBV12-3 or TRBV12-4 and J is TRBJ2-2; tentatively, D is TRBD2 (5 bases). The V gene lost 6 bases and the J gene lost 2 bases, with 10 bases spanning the gap. The CDR3 spans 14 residues. DNA of the CDR3: TGTGCCAGCAGGTTGGGGAGTAACACCGGGGAGCTGTTTTTT. Its protein is CASRLGSNTGELFF.

This clonotype has only a few counts. This chain connects TRBV12-3 or TRBV12-4 to TRBJ1-1; D is perhaps TRBD1 (6 bases). Deletions cut 3 bases from V and 5 bases from J, with 10 bases between. The CDR3 totals 13 residues. This CDR3 reads CASSFSRGTEAFF. Written as DNA, the CDR3 is TGTGCCAGCAGTTTTTCAAGGGGGACTGAAGCTTTCTTT.

This clonotype was observed at least ten times. This clone may be a read error of a much larger clone one base away. This chain links TRBV5-6 with TRBJ2-5, with 8 bases matching TRBD2. From germline, CDR1 is SGHDT and CDR2 YYEEEE. V gave up 7 bases and J gave up 5 bases; unmatched junction bases: 16. The CDR3 length is 16 residues. The CDR3: CASHRTGPAGVETQYF. The CDR3 DNA is TGTGCCAGCCATAGAACGGGACCAGCGGGAGTGGAGACCCAGTACTTC.

With respect to this clonotype: An end of the junction differs from the germline gene, which may be a read error. The chain is built from TRBV28 and TRBJ2-3; 13 nucleotides line up with TRBD2. Per germline, CDR1 MDHEN and CDR2 SYDVKM. The CDR3 has 17 amino acids. The CDR3 protein is CASTLYGLAGVQDTQYF. CDR3 nucleotides: TGTGCCAGCACTTTATATGGACTAGCGGGAGTTCAAGATACGCAGTATTTT.

V usage is TRBV29-1 and J usage is TRBJ2-2, with 9 bases that match TRBD1. This CDR3 spans 14 amino acids. The germline V gene encodes CDR1 SQVTM and CDR2 ANQGSEA. V trimming: 6 bases; J trimming: 3 bases; junction bases outside the gene matches: 5. CDR3 nucleotide sequence: TGCAGCGTCGGGGACAGGGCGTACACCGGGGAGCTGTTTTTT. This gives the protein CSVGDRAYTGELFF.

As for this clonotype: Since a much larger clone is just one base distant, this may be a read error. The rearrangement links TRBV20-1 to TRBJ2-7, with TRBD2 matching 10 bases. CDR3 length equals 15 residues. The germline gives CDR1 DFQATT, CDR2 SNEGSKA (reference sequence). The J segment lost 2 bases and the V segment lost 3 bases, leaving 7 bases of the junction unmatched. CDR3 sequence reads: CSASAQRGGPYEQYF. In DNA form, the CDR3 reads TGCAGTGCTAGCGCCCAGCGGGGGGGACCCTACGAGCAGTACTTC.

This clonotype was seen only a few times. V gene TRBV7-2 combines with J gene TRBJ1-2; D unclear. Germline V gene data show CDR1 as SGHTA and CDR2 as FQGNSA. Trimming took 5 bases from V and 4 from J, leaving 11 bases between them. CDR3 size: 13 residues. The CDR3 coding sequence is TGTGCCAGCAGCCCACAGAACGGCTATGGCTACACCTTC. This codes for CASSPQNGYGYTF.

This clonotype was recorded many times. The rearrangement links TRBV6-6 to TRBJ1-1, with 7 bases identical to TRBD1. J lost 10 bases, V lost 6 bases, and 11 bases had no gene match. Germline V CDR1 and CDR2: MNHNY, SVGAGI (reference sequence). This CDR3 spans 13 amino acids. The CDR3 protein is CASRSQGGRGAFF. The DNA for the CDR3 is TGTGCCAGCAGATCTCAGGGGGGAAGAGGAGCTTTCTTT.

The table lists this clonotype with a few counts. Being one base from a much bigger clone, this may be a read error. The rearrangement uses TRBV12-3 or TRBV12-4 and TRBJ2-2; D unresolved. V lost 11 bases and J lost 5, with 24 bases in between. This CDR3 comprises 16 residues. In nucleotides, the CDR3 is TGTGCCGAATTTTTCGCACGCGGAGTCGGAACCGGGGAGCTGTTTTTT. Its protein product is CAEFFARGVGTGELFF.

This clonotype ranks as medium-sized. J is TRBJ1-3 and V is TRBV4-1; no firm D call. The V end was cut by 1 base, the J end by 4 bases, with 14 bases between. This CDR3 has 16 amino acids. Germline CDR1 and CDR2: MGHRA and YSYEKL. The CDR3 DNA is TGCGCCAGCAGCCAAGGTCAGGCCTTCTTCGGAAACACCATATATTTT. Residues: CASSQGQAFFGNTIYF.